The clone carrying this T cell receptor (beta chain) was counted a few times. Using a J-beta primer mix together with a sample-barcoded 5' primer, a second PCR was run for roughly 6 to 11 cycles. TCRdb passed the 5' RACE reads through MiXCR, listing each CDR3 protein once. The data contain more than 1 million distinct CDR3 sequences, 40% to 50% of them seen just once; the ten biggest clones take up under 20%. This record belongs to a study of blood T cells in healthy people across ages. Germline V gene sequence: CDR1 MNHEY, CDR2 SVGEGT. The CDR3 totals 13 residues. V was cut by 10 bases and J by 0 bases, with 11 bases left in between.

The J gene is TRBJ2-3, the V gene TRBV6-2 or TRBV6-3; D possibly corresponds to TRBD1 (5 bases). The receptor was isolated from a woman aged 60 to 75 in good health. Sequencing was carried out using blood. The CDR3 DNA follows: TGTGCCATTCGACAGTCTAGCACAGATACGCAGTATTTT. Protein sequence: CAIRQSSTDTQYF.